Listed here are 10 T cell receptor beta chains from one sample, sequenced in a study of multiple sclerosis patients with progressive multifocal leukoencephalopathy (dated by TCRdb to the late 2010s). Library creation used the immunoSEQ multiplex PCR assay. The source is immuneACCESS, and TCRdb retained only in-frame sequences with V and J called. Part of the clones is not carried over; for the studies checked, unresolved V genes explain less than half of this, and the remainder is unexplained. The sample records tens of thousands of clones, 90% of which are singletons. The ten biggest clones cover 1.3% of the sample. The time point label, read with the paper, signifies: 12 to 13 months of natalizumab therapy. Per the publication, the treatment or condition label means: on natalizumab therapy at sampling. The sequences come from PBMCs, collected from a patient treated with natalizumab. The receptor source for this set is a human donor with multiple sclerosis.

This clone occurred once. The chain has TRBV5-4 and TRBJ1-4; a weak D match, TRBD1 (5 bases). The V gene's germline CDR1 is SGHNT and CDR2 YYREEE (reference sequence). Trimming removed 5 bases at V and 6 bases at J, with 11 bases between. This CDR3 region has 13 residues. The CDR3 DNA reads TGTGCCAGCAGGGGGACTGGGGATGAAAAACTGTTTTTT. It codes for CASRGTGDEKLFF.

V and J are TRBV27 and TRBJ2-7; tentative D call: TRBD1 (6 bases). V was clipped by 2 bases and J by 4 bases, with 18 bases between them. Germline V gives CDR1 MNHEY, CDR2 SMNVEV (reference sequence). The CDR3 is made up of 16 amino acids. The CDR3 loop reads CASSLGMGAPGYEQYF. CDR3 sequence (DNA): TGTGCCAGCAGTTTAGGAATGGGGGCCCCCGGGTACGAGCAGTACTTC.

CDR3 protein: CASSQVARGVQETQYF. In DNA, the CDR3 is TGCGCCAGCAGCCAAGTCGCGCGGGGGGTCCAAGAGACCCAGTACTTC. This chain uses TRBV4-1 with TRBJ2-5; 8 bases map to TRBD2. Trimming cost V 1 base and J 1 base; bases outside gene matches: 5. This CDR3 is built from 16 residues. CDR1 and CDR2 (germline): MGHRA, YSYEKL.

The chain combines TRBV11-2 with TRBJ2-3; D ambiguous. Germline assignment: CDR1 SGHAT and CDR2 FQNNGV. The CDR3 has 12 amino acids. V was shortened by 6 bases and J by 2 bases, with 6 bases between the two germline ends. CDR3 in DNA: TGTGCCAGCAGACAACTCACAGATACGCAGTATTTT. Translating gives CASRQLTDTQYF. Together with reference TRBV11-2 and TRBJ2-3, the CDR3 gives the full variable domain: EAGVAQSPRYKIIEKRQSVAFWCNPISGHATLYWYQQILGQGPKLLIQFQNNGVVDDSQLPKDRFSAERLKGVDSTLKIQPAKLEDSAVYLCASRQLTDTQYFGPGTRLTVL.

The chain joins TRBV11-3 to TRBJ2-5, with D possibly being TRBD2 (6 bases). CDR1 and CDR2 from the germline V gene are SGHNT and YENEEA. This CDR3 has 14 amino acids. The V and J ends lost 6 bases and 4 bases respectively, with 15 bases between them. In nucleotides, the CDR3 is TGTGCCAGCAGTAACGGGAGTCCTACAGAGACCCAGTACTTC. This sequence encodes CASSNGSPTETQYF. Together with reference TRBV11-3 and TRBJ2-5, the CDR3 gives the full variable domain: EAGVVQSPRYKIIEKKQPVAFWCNPISGHNTLYWYLQNLGQGPELLIRYENEEAVDDSQLPKDRFSAERLKGVDSTLKIQPAELGDSAVYLCASSNGSPTETQYFGPGTRLLVL.

The chain joins TRBV2 to TRBJ1-2; tentatively, D is TRBD1 (5 bases). The V gene lost 0 bases and the J gene lost 10 bases, with 21 bases spanning the gap. Germline V gives CDR1 SNHLY, CDR2 FYNNEI. The CDR3 extends over 16 amino acids. For the CDR3, the DNA is TGTGCCAGCAGTGAAGCTGGTGGGGGGGGACCTACTGACTACACCTTC. It translates to CASSEAGGGGPTDYTF.

The chain recombines TRBV6-5 with TRBJ2-3; D ambiguous. Germline V gene sequence: CDR1 MNHEY, CDR2 SVGAGI. V was clipped by 8 bases and J by 0 bases, with 12 bases between them. This CDR3 contains 14 residues. The CDR3 coding sequence is TGTGCCAGCCTAGAAAGCCCAAGCACAGATACGCAGTATTTT. Translated: CASLESPSTDTQYF.

The V call is TRBV30, the J call TRBJ2-2; tentative D call: TRBD2 (5 bases). In germline, CDR1 is GTSNPN, CDR2 SVGIG (reference sequence). V lost 2 bases and J 6 bases, leaving 16 bases between the germline ends. This CDR3 region has 15 residues. Written as DNA, the CDR3 is TGTGCCTGGAGTTCCGGAAAGATAGCGTCCGGGGAGCTGTTTTTT. Protein: CAWSSGKIASGELFF.

The chain has TRBV28 and TRBJ1-4; no firm D call. Germline V lookup: CDR1 MDHEN, CDR2 SYDVKM. The germline V and J ends were trimmed by 6 bases and 5 bases, with 10 bases remaining between them. The CDR3 is made up of 13 amino acids. The CDR3 sequence is CASRGVLNEKLFF. CDR3 DNA: TGTGCCAGCAGAGGCGTCCTGAATGAAAAACTGTTTTTT.

This chain joins TRBV6-6 and TRBJ2-1, with TRBD2 matching 8 bases. Per the germline V gene, CDR1 is MNHNY and CDR2 is SVGAGI (reference sequence). CDR3 length: 15 residues. With 3 bases clipped from V and 7 bases from J, the junction kept 8 bases outside the gene matches. The DNA for the CDR3 is TGTGCCAGCAGTTATATGGCGGGGGGCCGGAATGAGCAGTTCTTC. Protein sequence: CASSYMAGGRNEQFF.